The clone carrying this T cell receptor beta chain was picked up a small number of times. The CDR3 has 14 amino acids. Germline V lookup: CDR1 MGHDK, CDR2 SYGVNS. The V gene lost 0 bases and the J gene lost 6 bases, with 9 bases spanning the gap. For the second PCR, which ran for about 6 to 11 cycles, a sample-barcoded 5' primer and a J-beta primer mix were used. Each CDR3 protein gets one entry after TCRdb re-called the 5' RACE reads with MiXCR. The table lists 1,100,000 or so distinct CDR3 sequences, 35% to 55% of them singletons. This sample was taken from a study of blood T cells in healthy people across ages.

The sequencing sample was made of blood. This sequence joins TRBV25-1 and TRBJ2-1, with TRBD1 as a possible D gene (5 bases). The origin of this receptor is a woman in her sixties or seventies in good health. CDR3 protein: CASSEYTRANEQFF. DNA of the CDR3: TGTGCCAGCAGTGAATATACCAGGGCCAATGAGCAGTTCTTC.